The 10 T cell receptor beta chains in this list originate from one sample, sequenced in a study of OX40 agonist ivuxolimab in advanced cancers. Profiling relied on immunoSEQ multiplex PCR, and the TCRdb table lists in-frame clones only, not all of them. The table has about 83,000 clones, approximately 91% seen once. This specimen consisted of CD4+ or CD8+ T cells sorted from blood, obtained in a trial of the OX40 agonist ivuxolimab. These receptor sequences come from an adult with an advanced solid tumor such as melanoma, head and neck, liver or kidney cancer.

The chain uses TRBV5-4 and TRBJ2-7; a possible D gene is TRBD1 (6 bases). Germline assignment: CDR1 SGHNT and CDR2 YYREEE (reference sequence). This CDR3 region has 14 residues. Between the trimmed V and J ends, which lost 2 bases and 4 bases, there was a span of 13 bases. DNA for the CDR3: TGTGCCAGCAGCTTCCGGGACAAGCAATACGAGCAGTACTTC. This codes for CASSFRDKQYEQYF. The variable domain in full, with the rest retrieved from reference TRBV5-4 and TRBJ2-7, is ETGVTQSPTHLIKTRGQQVTLRCSSQSGHNTVSWYQQALGQGPQFIFQYYREEENGRGNFPPRFSGLQFPNYSSELNVNALELDDSALYLCASSFRDKQYEQYFGPGTRLTVT.

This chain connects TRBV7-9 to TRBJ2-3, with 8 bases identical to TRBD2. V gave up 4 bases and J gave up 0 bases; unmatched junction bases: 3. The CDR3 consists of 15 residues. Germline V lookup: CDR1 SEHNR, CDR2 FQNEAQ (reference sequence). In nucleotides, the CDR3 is TGTGCCAGCAGCTCACGACTAGCGAGCACAGATACGCAGTATTTT. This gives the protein CASSSRLASTDTQYF.

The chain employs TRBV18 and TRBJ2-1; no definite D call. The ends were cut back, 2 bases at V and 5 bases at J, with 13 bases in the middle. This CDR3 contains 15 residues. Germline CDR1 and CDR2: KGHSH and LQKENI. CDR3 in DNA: TGTGCCAGCTCACCATTCAGAGCGCAAAACAATGAGCAGTTCTTC. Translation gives CASSPFRAQNNEQFF. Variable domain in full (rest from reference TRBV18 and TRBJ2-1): NAGVMQNPRHLVRRRGQEARLRCSPMKGHSHVYWYRQLPEEGLKFMVYLQKENIIDESGMPKERFSAEFPKEGPSILRIQQVVRGDSAAYFCASSPFRAQNNEQFFGPGTRLTVL.

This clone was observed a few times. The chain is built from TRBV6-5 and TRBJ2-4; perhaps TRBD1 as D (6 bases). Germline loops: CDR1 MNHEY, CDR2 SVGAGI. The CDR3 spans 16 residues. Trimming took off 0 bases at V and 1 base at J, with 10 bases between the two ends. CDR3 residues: CASSYSGQGAKNIQYF. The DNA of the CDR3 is TGTGCCAGCAGTTACTCTGGCCAGGGGGCCAAAAACATTCAGTACTTC.

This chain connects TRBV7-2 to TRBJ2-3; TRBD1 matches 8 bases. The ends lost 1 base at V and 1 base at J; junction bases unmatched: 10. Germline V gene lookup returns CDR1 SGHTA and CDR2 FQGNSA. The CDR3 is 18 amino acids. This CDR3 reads CASSLEPGQVYRTDTQYF. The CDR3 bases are TGTGCCAGCAGCTTAGAACCGGGACAGGTTTACCGCACAGATACGCAGTATTTT.

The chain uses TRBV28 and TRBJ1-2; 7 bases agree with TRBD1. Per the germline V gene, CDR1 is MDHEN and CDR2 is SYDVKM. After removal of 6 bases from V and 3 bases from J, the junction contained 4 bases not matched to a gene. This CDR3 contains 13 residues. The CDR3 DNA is TGTGCCAGCAGCCTCGGGACAGACTATGGCTACACCTTC. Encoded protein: CASSLGTDYGYTF.

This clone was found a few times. The CDR3 DNA is TGTGCCAGCACTAGCGGGGCGTACGAGCAGTACTTC. Its translation is CASTSGAYEQYF. The chain uses TRBV6-1 and TRBJ2-7, with 9 nucleotides matching TRBD2. The junction had 2 bases not matched to a gene; V was cut back by 7 bases and J by 4 bases. Germline V CDR1 and CDR2: MNHNS, SASEGT. CDR3 length: 12 amino acids.

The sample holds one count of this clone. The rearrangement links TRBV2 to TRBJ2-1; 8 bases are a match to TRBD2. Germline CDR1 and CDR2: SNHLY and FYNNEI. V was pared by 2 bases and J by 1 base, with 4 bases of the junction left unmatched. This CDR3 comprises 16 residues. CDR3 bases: TGTGCCAGCAGTGAACGTAGCGGGGATTCCTACAATGAGCAGTTCTTC. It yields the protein CASSERSGDSYNEQFF. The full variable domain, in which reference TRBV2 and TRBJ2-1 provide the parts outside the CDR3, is EPEVTQTPSHQVTQMGQEVILRCVPISNHLYFYWYRQILGQKVEFLVSFYNNEISEKSEIFDDQFSVERPDGSNFTLKIRSTKLEDSAMYFCASSERSGDSYNEQFFGPGTRLTVL.

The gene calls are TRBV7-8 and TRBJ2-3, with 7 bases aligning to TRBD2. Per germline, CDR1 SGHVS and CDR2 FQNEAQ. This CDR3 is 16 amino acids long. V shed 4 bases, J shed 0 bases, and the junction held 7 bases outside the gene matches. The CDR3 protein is CASSSPLADSTDTQYF. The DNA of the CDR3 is TGTGCCAGCAGCTCCCCGCTAGCGGATAGCACAGATACGCAGTATTTT.

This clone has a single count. The CDR3 here is CASSLAFTGTGSYGYTF. CDR3 coding DNA: TGTGCCAGCAGCTTAGCTTTCACAGGGACAGGGAGCTATGGCTACACCTTC. This chain joins TRBV7-2 and TRBJ1-2, with 9 bases aligning to TRBD1. CDR1 and CDR2 from the germline V gene are SGHTA and FQGNSA. The CDR3 is made up of 17 amino acids. Trimming at V came to 0 bases and at J to 4 bases, leaving 9 bases not matched to a gene.